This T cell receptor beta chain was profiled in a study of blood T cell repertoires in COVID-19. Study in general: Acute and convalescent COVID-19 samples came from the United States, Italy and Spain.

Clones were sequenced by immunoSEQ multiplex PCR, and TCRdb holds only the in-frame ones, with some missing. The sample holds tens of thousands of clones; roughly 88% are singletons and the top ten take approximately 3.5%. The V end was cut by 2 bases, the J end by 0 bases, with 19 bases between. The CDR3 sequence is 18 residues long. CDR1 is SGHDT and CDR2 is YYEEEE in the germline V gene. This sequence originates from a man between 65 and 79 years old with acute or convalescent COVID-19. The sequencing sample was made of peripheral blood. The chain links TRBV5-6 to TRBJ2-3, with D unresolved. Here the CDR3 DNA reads TGTGCCAGCAGCTTTGCGGCCCGCATTACCTCTAGCACAGATACGCAGTATTTT. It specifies CASSFAARITSSTDTQYF.